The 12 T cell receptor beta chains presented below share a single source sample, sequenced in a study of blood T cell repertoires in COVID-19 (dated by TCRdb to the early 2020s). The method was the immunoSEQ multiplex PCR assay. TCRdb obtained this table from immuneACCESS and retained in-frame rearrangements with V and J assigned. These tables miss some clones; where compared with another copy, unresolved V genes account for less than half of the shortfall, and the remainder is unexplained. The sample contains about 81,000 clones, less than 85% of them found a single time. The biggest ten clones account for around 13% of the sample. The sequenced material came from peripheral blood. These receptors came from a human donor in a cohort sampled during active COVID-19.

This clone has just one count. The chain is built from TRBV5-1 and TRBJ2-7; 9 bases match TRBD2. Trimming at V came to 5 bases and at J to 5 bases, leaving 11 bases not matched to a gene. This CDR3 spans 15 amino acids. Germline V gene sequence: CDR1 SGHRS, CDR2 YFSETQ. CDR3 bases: TGCGCCAGCAGAGTCGGAGGGACTAGCCAACACGAGCAGTACTTC. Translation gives CASRVGGTSQHEQYF. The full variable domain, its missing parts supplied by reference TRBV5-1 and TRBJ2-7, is KAGVTQTPRYLIKTRGQQVTLSCSPISGHRSVSWYQQTPGQGLQFLFEYFSETQRNKGNFPGRFSGRQFSNSRSEMNVSTLELGDSALYLCASRVGGTSQHEQYFGPGTRLTVT.

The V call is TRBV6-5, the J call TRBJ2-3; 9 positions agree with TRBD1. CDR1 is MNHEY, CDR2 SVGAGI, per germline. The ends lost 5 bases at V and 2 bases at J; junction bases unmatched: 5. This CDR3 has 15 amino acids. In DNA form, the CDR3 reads TGTGCCAGCAGTATGGGACAGGGCCCCACAGATACGCAGTATTTT. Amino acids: CASSMGQGPTDTQYF.

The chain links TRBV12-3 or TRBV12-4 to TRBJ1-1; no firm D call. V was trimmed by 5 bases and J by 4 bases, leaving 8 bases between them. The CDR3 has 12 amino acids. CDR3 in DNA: TGTGCCAGCAGTCCCCACGGCACTGAAGCTTTCTTT. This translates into CASSPHGTEAFF.

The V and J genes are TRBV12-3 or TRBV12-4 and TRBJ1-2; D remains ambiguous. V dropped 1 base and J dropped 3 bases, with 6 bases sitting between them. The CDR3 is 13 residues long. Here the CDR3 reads CASSLVDYYGYTF. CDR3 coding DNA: TGTGCCAGCAGTTTAGTGGACTACTATGGCTACACCTTC.

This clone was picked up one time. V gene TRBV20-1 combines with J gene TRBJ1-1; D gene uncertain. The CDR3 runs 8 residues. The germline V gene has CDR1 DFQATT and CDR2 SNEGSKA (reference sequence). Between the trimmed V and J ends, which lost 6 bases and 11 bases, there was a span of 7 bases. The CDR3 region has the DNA TGCAGTGCCGGGAGGGCTTTCTTT. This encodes CSAGRAFF.

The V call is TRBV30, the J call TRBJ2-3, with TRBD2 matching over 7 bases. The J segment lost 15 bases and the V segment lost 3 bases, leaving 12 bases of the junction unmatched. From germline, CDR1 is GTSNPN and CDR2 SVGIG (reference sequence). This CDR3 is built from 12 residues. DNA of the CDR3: TGTGCCTGGAGACCCCCAGGCGGGGGAAATTATTTT. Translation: CAWRPPGGGNYF.

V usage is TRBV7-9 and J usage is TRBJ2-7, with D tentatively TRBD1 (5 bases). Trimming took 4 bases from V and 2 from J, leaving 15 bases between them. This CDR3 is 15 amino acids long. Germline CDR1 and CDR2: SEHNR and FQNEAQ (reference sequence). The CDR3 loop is CASSSGGADPYEQYF. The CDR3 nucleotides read TGTGCCAGCAGCTCGGGTGGGGCAGACCCCTACGAGCAGTACTTC.

CDR3 sequence: CASSQGGPASRETQYF. As DNA, the CDR3 is TGTGCCAGCAGCCAAGGGGGGCCAGCGAGTCGAGAGACCCAGTACTTC. The chain has TRBV3-1 (or the pseudogene TRBV3-2) and TRBJ2-5; tentatively, D is TRBD1 (6 bases). The CDR3 length is 16 residues. Germline CDR1 LGHDT, CDR2 YNNKEL (reference sequence). V lost 1 base and J 4 bases, leaving 16 bases between the germline ends.

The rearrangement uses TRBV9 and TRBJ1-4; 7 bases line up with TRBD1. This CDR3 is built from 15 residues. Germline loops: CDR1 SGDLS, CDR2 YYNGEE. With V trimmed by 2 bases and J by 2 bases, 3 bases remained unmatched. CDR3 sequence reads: CASSVTTGTNEKLFF. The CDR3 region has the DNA TGTGCCAGCAGCGTCACGACAGGGACTAATGAAAAACTGTTTTTT.

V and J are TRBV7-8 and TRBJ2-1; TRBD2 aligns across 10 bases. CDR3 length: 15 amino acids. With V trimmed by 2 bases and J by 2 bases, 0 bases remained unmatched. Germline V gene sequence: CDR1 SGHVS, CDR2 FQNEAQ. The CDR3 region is CASSLLAGAYNEQFF. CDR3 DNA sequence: TGTGCCAGCAGCTTACTAGCGGGGGCCTACAATGAGCAGTTCTTC.

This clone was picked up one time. CDR3 sequence: CASNTGGGAREQYF. CDR3 in DNA: TGTGCCAGCAATACTGGCGGGGGGGCTAGGGAGCAGTACTTC. The gene calls are TRBV6-5 and TRBJ2-7, with 9 bases that match TRBD2. The germline gives CDR1 MNHEY, CDR2 SVGAGI. V lost 7 bases to trimming and J lost 7 bases; unmatched junction nucleotides: 11. The CDR3 extends over 14 amino acids.

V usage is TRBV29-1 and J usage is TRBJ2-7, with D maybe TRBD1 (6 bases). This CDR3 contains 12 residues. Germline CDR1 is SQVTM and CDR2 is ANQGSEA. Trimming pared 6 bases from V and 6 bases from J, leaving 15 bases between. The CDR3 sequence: CSVVRGSVEQYF. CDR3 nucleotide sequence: TGCAGCGTGGTTAGGGGGTCCGTCGAGCAGTACTTC.